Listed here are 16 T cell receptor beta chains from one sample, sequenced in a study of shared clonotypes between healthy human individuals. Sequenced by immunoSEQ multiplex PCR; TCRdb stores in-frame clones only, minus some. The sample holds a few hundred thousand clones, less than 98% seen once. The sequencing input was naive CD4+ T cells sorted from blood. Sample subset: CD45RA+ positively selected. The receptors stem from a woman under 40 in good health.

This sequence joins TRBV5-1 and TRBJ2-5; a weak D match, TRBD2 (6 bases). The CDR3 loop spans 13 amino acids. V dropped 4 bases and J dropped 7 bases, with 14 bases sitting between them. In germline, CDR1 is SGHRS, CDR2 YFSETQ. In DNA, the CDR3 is TGCGCCAGCAGCCCGGGGGTCCGGGGGACCCAGTACTTC. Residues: CASSPGVRGTQYF.

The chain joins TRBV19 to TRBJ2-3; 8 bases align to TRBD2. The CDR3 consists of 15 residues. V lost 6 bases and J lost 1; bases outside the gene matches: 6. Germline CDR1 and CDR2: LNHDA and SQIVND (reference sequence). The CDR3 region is CASRQAGAGTDTQYF. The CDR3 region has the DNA TGTGCCAGTAGGCAAGCGGGAGCCGGCACAGATACGCAGTATTTT.

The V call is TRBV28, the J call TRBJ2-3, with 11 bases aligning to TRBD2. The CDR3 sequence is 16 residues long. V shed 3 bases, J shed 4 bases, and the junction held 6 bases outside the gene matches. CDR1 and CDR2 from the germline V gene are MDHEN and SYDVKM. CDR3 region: CASSFTSGSRADTQYF. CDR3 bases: TGTGCCAGCAGTTTCACTAGCGGGAGTAGAGCAGATACGCAGTATTTT.

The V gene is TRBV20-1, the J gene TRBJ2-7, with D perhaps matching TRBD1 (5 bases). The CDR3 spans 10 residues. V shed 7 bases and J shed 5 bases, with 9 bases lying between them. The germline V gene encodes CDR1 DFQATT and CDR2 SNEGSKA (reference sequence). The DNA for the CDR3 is TGCAGTGGAGTGGGGCACGAGCAGTACTTC. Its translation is CSGVGHEQYF.

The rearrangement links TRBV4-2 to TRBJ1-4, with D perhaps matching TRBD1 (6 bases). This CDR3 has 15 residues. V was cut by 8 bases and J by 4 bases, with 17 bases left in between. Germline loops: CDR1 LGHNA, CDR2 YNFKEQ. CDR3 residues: CASGVPGHINEKLFF. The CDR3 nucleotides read TGTGCCAGCGGCGTTCCGGGACATATTAATGAAAAACTGTTTTTT.

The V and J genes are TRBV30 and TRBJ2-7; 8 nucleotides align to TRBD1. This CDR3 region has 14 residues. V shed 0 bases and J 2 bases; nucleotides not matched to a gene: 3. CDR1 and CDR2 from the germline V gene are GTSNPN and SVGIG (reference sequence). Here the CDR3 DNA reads TGTGCCTGGAGTGTCGGGACAGGACCCTACGAGCAGTACTTC. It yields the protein CAWSVGTGPYEQYF.

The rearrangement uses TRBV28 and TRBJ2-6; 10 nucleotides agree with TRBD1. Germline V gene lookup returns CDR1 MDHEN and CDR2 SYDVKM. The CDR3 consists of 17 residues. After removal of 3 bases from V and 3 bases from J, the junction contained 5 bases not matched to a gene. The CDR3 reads CASSLRQGAHGANVLTF. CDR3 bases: TGTGCCAGCAGTTTGCGACAGGGGGCACATGGGGCCAACGTCCTGACTTTC.

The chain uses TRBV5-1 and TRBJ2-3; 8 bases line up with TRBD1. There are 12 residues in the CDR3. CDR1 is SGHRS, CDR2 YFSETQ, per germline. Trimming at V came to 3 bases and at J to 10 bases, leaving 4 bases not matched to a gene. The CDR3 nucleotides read TGCGCCAGCAGCTCCGGACAGGGTGCGCAGTATTTT. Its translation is CASSSGQGAQYF.

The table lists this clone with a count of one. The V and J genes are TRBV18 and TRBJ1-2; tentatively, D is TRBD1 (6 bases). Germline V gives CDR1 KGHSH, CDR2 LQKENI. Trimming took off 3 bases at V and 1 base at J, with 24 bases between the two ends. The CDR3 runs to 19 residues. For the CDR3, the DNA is TGTGCCAGCTCACCGCTAAAGTGGGGGTCGAGACAGGATAACTATGGCTACACCTTC. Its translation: CASSPLKWGSRQDNYGYTF.

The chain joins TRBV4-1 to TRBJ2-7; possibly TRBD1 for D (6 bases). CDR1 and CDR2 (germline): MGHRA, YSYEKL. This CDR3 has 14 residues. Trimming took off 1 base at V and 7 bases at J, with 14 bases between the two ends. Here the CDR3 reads CASSQVDRPGEQYF. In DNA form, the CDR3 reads TGCGCCAGCAGCCAAGTCGACAGGCCAGGGGAGCAGTACTTC.

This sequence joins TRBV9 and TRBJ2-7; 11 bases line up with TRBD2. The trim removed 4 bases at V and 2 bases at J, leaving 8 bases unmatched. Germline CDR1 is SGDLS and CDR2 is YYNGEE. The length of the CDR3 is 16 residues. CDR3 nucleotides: TGTGCCAGCAGCCCGCTTGGGACTAGCGGCACCTACGAGCAGTACTTC. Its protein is CASSPLGTSGTYEQYF.

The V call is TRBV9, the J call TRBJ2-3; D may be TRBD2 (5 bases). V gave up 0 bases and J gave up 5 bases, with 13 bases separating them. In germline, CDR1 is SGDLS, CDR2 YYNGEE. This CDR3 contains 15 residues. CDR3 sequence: CASSVGVALLDTQYF. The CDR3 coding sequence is TGTGCCAGCAGCGTAGGTGTAGCGCTCTTAGATACGCAGTATTTT. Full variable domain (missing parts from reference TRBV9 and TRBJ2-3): DSGVTQTPKHLITATGQRVTLRCSPRSGDLSVYWYQQSLDQGLQFLIQYYNGEERAKGNILERFSAQQFPDLHSELNLSSLELGDSALYFCASSVGVALLDTQYFGPGTRLTVL.

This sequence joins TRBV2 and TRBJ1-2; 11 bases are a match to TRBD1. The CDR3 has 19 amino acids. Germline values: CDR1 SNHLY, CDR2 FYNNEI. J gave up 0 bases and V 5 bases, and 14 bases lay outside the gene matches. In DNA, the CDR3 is TGTGCCAGCAGTTACCCTTACCGGGACAGGGGGTTAGCTAACTATGGCTACACCTTC. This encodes CASSYPYRDRGLANYGYTF.

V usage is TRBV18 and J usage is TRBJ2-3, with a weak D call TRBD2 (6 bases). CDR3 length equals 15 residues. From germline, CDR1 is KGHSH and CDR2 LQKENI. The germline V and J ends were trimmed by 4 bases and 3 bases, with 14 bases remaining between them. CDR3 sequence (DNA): TGTGCCAGCTCACGACGGACGGGAGAGACAGATACGCAGTATTTT. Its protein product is CASSRRTGETDTQYF.

Here the CDR3 DNA reads TGCGCCAGCAGCAGAGGTGGGACAGCGAAACAAGAGACCCAGTACTTC. Protein sequence: CASSRGGTAKQETQYF. The chain links TRBV5-1 to TRBJ2-5, with TRBD1 identical over 7 bases. J was trimmed by 2 bases and V by 4 bases; bases with no gene match: 11. This CDR3 is 16 amino acids long. Per germline, CDR1 SGHRS and CDR2 YFSETQ.

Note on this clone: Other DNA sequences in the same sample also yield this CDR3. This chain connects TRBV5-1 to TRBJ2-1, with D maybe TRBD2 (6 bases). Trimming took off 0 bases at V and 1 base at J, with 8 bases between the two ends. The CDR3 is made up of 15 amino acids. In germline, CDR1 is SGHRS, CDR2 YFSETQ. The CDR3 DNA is TGCGCCAGCAGCTTGGTCGGGAGTTCCTACAATGAGCAGTTCTTC. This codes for CASSLVGSSYNEQFF.